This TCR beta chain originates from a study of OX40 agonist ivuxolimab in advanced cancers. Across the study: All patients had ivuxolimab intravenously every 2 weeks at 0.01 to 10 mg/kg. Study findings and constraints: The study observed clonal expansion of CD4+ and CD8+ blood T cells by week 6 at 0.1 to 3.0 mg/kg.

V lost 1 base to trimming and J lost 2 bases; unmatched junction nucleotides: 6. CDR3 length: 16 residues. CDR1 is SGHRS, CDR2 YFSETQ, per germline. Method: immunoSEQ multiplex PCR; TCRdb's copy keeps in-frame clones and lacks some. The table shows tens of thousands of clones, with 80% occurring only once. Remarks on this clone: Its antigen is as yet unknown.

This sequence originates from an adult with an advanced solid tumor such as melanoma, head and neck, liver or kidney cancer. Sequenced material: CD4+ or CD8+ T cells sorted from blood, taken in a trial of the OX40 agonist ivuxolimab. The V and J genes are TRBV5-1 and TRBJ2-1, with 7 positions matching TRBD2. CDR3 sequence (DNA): TGCGCCAGCAGCTTGTCTCCGGGGGGTACCTACAATGAGCAGTTCTTC. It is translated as CASSLSPGGTYNEQFF.